These T cell receptor beta chains were read from a single sample in a study of T cell changes during pregnancy in multiple sclerosis. Profiled with immunoSEQ multiplex PCR; TCRdb holds only in-frame clones, not every one. This sample has 40,000 to 55,000 clones, with 85% to 95% found just once. Material: peripheral blood. The source is a female donor with multiple sclerosis, enrolled in a pregnancy study. Each CDR3 is given with its conserved first and last residue. D genes are given only for firm matches. Rows give clone size only sometimes, using once, few, many, or a class for an expanded clone.

v_call	clone_size	j_call	d_call	cdr3_aa	cdr3_nt
TRBV19	NA	TRBJ1-5	NA	CASSTTGYSNQPQHF	TGTGCCAGTAGCACCACAGGGTATAGCAATCAGCCCCAGCATTTT
TRBV7-2	NA	TRBJ2-5	NA	CASSLRAGKETQYF	TGTGCCAGCAGCTTACGTGCAGGGAAGGAGACCCAGTACTTC
TRBV7-9	NA	TRBJ2-3	TRBD2	CASSQTSGRLRADTQYF	TGTGCCAGCAGCCAAACTAGCGGGAGATTGAGGGCAGATACGCAGTATTTT
TRBV7-3	NA	TRBJ2-7	NA	CASSSRGNEQYF	TGTGCCAGCAGCTCCCGGGGGAACGAGCAGTACTTC
TRBV6-5	NA	TRBJ1-2	NA	CASRSTGLYGYTF	TGTGCCAGCAGATCGACCGGGCTCTATGGCTACACCTTC
TRBV5-1	NA	TRBJ2-7	NA	CASSLEFGTNLEQYF	TGCGCCAGCAGCTTGGAATTCGGGACGAATCTCGAGCAGTACTTC
TRBV27	once	TRBJ2-2	TRBD2	CASTPSGNTGELFF	TGTGCCAGCACCCCTAGCGGGAACACCGGGGAGCTGTTTTTT
TRBV30	NA	TRBJ1-3	NA	CAWSVLQLSGNTIYF	TGTGCCTGGAGTGTTCTCCAACTCTCTGGAAACACCATATATTTT
TRBV7-2	NA	TRBJ2-1	NA	CASSLFMGGHNEQFF	TGTGCCAGCAGCTTATTCATGGGCGGGCACAATGAGCAGTTCTTC
TRBV19	NA	TRBJ2-1	TRBD2	CASSILAGISNEQFF	TGTGCCAGTAGTATACTAGCGGGGATTTCCAATGAGCAGTTCTTC
TRBV5-1	NA	TRBJ2-2	TRBD2	CASSLLSGGPSAGELFF	TGCGCCAGCAGCTTGTTATCGGGAGGGCCCTCGGCCGGGGAGCTGTTTTTT
TRBV4-1	NA	TRBJ2-5	NA	CASSQVVREETQYF	TGCGCCAGCAGCCAAGTCGTCCGGGAAGAGACCCAGTACTTC
TRBV7-9	NA	TRBJ2-7	NA	CASSLAAVTYEQYF	TGTGCCAGCAGCTTAGCGGCCGTAACCTACGAGCAGTACTTC
TRBV28	NA	TRBJ1-1	NA	CASSWGGLSEAFF	TGTGCCAGCAGTTGGGGGGGATTATCTGAAGCTTTCTTT
TRBV4-2	NA	TRBJ2-5	TRBD2	CASSRLAGVGEETQYF	TGTGCCAGCAGCCGACTAGCGGGAGTGGGAGAAGAGACCCAGTACTTC
TRBV18	NA	TRBJ2-2	NA	CASSPYVTGAGELFF	TGTGCCAGCTCACCGTACGTTACAGGCGCCGGGGAGCTGTTTTTT
TRBV7-7	NA	TRBJ2-7	NA	CASSLALGPTYEQYF	TGTGCCAGCAGCTTAGCGTTAGGGCCGACCTACGAGCAGTACTTC
TRBV11-2	NA	TRBJ2-5	TRBD2	CASSLGETSRQETQYF	TGTGCCAGCAGCTTAGGCGAGACTAGCAGACAAGAGACCCAGTACTTC
TRBV7-2	NA	TRBJ2-3	NA	CADGKRGGDTQYF	TGTGCCGACGGGAAGAGAGGAGGAGATACGCAGTATTTT
TRBV6-5	NA	TRBJ1-3	NA	CASSSGRTSGNTIYF	TGTGCCAGCAGTTCCGGACGGACCTCTGGAAACACCATATATTTT
TRBV6-4	NA	TRBJ1-1	NA	CASSPERDTEAFF	TGTGCCAGCAGCCCCGAACGAGACACTGAAGCTTTCTTT
TRBV7-2	once	TRBJ2-7	NA	CASSSRPGGQYEQYF	TGTGCCAGCAGCTCCCGCCCCGGGGGGCAATACGAGCAGTACTTC
TRBV5-4	NA	TRBJ2-1	TRBD2	CASSLSREGLGEQFF	TGTGCCAGCAGCTTGTCCCGGGAGGGCCTCGGTGAGCAGTTCTTC
TRBV11-2	NA	TRBJ2-7	TRBD2	CASSLEVLAGNEQYF	TGTGCCAGCAGCTTAGAGGTCCTAGCGGGCAACGAGCAGTACTTC